This TCR beta chain emerged from a study of vaccination effects on CD4 cells after COVID-19. As to this clone: The target antigen is unknown.

Data came from immunoSEQ multiplex PCR; TCRdb stores just in-frame clones and leaves some out. The repertoire consists of under 15,000 clones, with around 78% occurring once and the leading ten covering 29%. Study-wide findings and caveats: Early post-infection timepoints were missing from the study, which also had few convalescent patients.

Within the ViraFEST assay, antigen-specific CD4+ T cells underwent expansion with viral peptide pools prior to sequencing. CD4+ T cell isolation took place after less than 13 days of culture. Convalescent patients had PCR-confirmed SARS-CoV-2 infection between March and December 2020. Participants completed two doses of the BNT162b2 or mRNA-1273 vaccine. Every well got 2 million to 2.5 million PBMC, which were grown with about 10 IU/ml IL-2 and approximately 9.7 ug/ml peptides. CDR3 length equals 18 residues. From germline, CDR1 is SEHNR and CDR2 FQNEAQ (reference sequence). V dropped 1 base and J dropped 5; count of bases not matched to a gene: 13.

The chain combines TRBV7-9 with TRBJ2-3; 9 bases are shared with TRBD2. Sequencing was performed on CD4+ T cells from PBMCs cultured with HCoV-NL63 spike peptides, taken after COVID-19 vaccination. The TCR was taken from a human donor who had a prior SARS-CoV-2 infection. In DNA, the CDR3 is TGTGCCAGCAGCTTAGGGCGGGCGCTAGCGGGATTCATAGATACGCAGTATTTT. Translated, it gives CASSLGRALAGFIDTQYF.